This section outlines one T cell receptor (beta chain) sequence together with its context. The antigen is not known. A read error may account for a junction end that differs from germline. The data stem from a study of T cells and Merkel cell carcinoma outcomes. Regarding the study as a whole: Repertoire plus T-cell density reportedly predicted Merkel cell carcinoma outcomes.

Produced via immunoSEQ multiplex PCR; TCRdb's table is partial and in-frame only. The sample lists under 15,000 clones, 95% to 96% occurring once. CDR1 is GTSNPN and CDR2 is SVGIG in the germline V gene (reference sequence). This CDR3 contains 14 residues. Sequencing was done on a sample of tumor tissue from Merkel cell carcinoma. This sequence originates from a human donor with Merkel cell carcinoma. The chain couples TRBV30 to TRBJ1-1; 9 bases align to TRBD1. For the CDR3, the DNA is TGTACCTGGAGGTCGGTCCAGGGGACAGGGTCGGCTTTCTTT. This sequence encodes CTWRSVQGTGSAFF. The full variable domain, completed using reference TRBV30 and TRBJ1-1, is SQTIHQWPATLVQPVGSPLSLECTVEGTSNPNLYWYRQAAGRGLQLLFYSVGIGQISSEVPQNLSASRPQDRQFILSSKKLLLSDSGFYLCTWRSVQGTGSAFFGQGTRLTVV.